The 18 T cell receptor beta chains below were found in one sample sequenced in a study of blood T cell repertoires in COVID-19. Assay used: immunoSEQ multiplex PCR; TCRdb lists only in-frame clones, some missing. This sample has approximately 56,000 clones; roughly 80% occur once, and the top ten carry 13%. Sequencing was performed on peripheral blood. These receptors came from a woman at least 80 years old with acute or convalescent COVID-19.

This CDR3 is CASSENEVPRGYTF. CDR3 bases: TGCGCCAGCAGCGAAAACGAGGTGCCCCGAGGCTACACCTTC. The V call is TRBV5-1, the J call TRBJ1-2; D is unresolved. V lost 4 bases and J lost 8, with 18 bases in between. CDR1 and CDR2 (germline): SGHRS, YFSETQ. The CDR3 totals 14 residues.

This chain uses TRBV6-1 with TRBJ1-1; D is possibly TRBD1 (5 bases). This CDR3 region has 13 residues. CDR1 is MNHNS and CDR2 is SASEGT in the germline V gene. Trimming removed 3 bases at V and 7 bases at J, with 12 bases between. CDR3 in DNA: TGTGCCAGCAGTGAGACAACAGGCGATGAAGCTTTCTTT. Translation: CASSETTGDEAFF.

This sequence joins TRBV2 and TRBJ1-5, with TRBD1 matching 7 bases. This CDR3 has 15 amino acids. Unmatched junction bases numbered 7, after V lost 6 bases and J lost 2 bases. CDR1 and CDR2 (germline): SNHLY, FYNNEI. CDR3 sequence: CASSFGTAGNQPQHF. The CDR3 coding sequence is TGTGCCAGCAGCTTTGGGACAGCAGGCAATCAGCCCCAGCATTTT.

The chain couples TRBV24-1 to TRBJ2-7; unclear D gene. Trimming pared 5 bases from V and 6 bases from J, leaving 7 bases between. CDR1 KGHDR and CDR2 SFDVKD come from the germline V gene. This CDR3 has 11 amino acids. The CDR3 DNA is TGTGCCACCAGTGCCTCTCGCGAGCAGTACTTC. Its protein is CATSASREQYF.

The chain links TRBV2 to TRBJ2-1; 7 bases map to TRBD1. Trimming removed 5 bases from V and 0 bases from J; junction bases left unmatched: 1. Germline V CDR1 and CDR2: SNHLY, FYNNEI. The CDR3 covers 14 residues. The CDR3 DNA sequence: TGTGCCAGCAGTCGGGACAGCTCCTACAATGAGCAGTTCTTC. This sequence encodes CASSRDSSYNEQFF.

The chain is built from TRBV6-6 and TRBJ1-1; D remains unclear. Germline CDR1 is MNHNY and CDR2 is SVGAGI (reference sequence). The CDR3 has 14 amino acids. Trimming stripped 6 bases from V and 5 bases from J, with 16 bases between. The CDR3 protein is CASSRLRGETEAFF. CDR3 nucleotides: TGTGCCAGCAGCCGCCTCCGGGGTGAGACTGAAGCTTTCTTT.

The CDR3 sequence is CARSQLSLTSSYNEQFF. CDR3 sequence (DNA): TGTGCCAGAAGCCAGTTAAGCCTTACTAGCTCCTACAATGAGCAGTTCTTC. The rearrangement links TRBV5-3 to TRBJ2-1; D perhaps matches TRBD2 (5 bases). TRBV5-3 belongs to the ORF category, with a function that is uncertain. Between the trimmed V and J ends, which lost 4 bases and 0 bases, there was a span of 17 bases. The CDR3 has 17 residues.

This chain uses TRBV19 with TRBJ2-1; 10 positions match TRBD2. The CDR3 loop spans 16 amino acids. The J segment lost 8 bases and the V segment lost 6 bases, leaving 13 bases of the junction unmatched. Germline loops: CDR1 LNHDA, CDR2 SQIVND (reference sequence). CDR3 nucleotides: TGTGCCAGTAGCCAATTAATAGCGGGGGGCAGCGATGAGCAGTTCTTC. It is translated as CASSQLIAGGSDEQFF.

As regards this clone: This CDR3 is also generated by other DNA sequences in the sample. The chain links TRBV5-1 to TRBJ2-2, with 7 bases lining up with TRBD1. The germline V gene has CDR1 SGHRS and CDR2 YFSETQ. V was clipped by 4 bases and J by 2 bases; unmatched bases: 2. The CDR3 is made up of 14 amino acids. In nucleotides, the CDR3 is TGCGCCAGCAGCCGGGACAGCAACACCGGGGAGCTGTTTTTT. Amino acids: CASSRDSNTGELFF. The full variable domain, its missing parts supplied by reference TRBV5-1 and TRBJ2-2, is KAGVTQTPRYLIKTRGQQVTLSCSPISGHRSVSWYQQTPGQGLQFLFEYFSETQRNKGNFPGRFSGRQFSNSRSEMNVSTLELGDSALYLCASSRDSNTGELFFGEGSRLTVL.

This clone showed up just a few times. The chain employs TRBV27 and TRBJ1-2, with no clear D. The CDR3 is 14 amino acids. Germline V gene sequence: CDR1 MNHEY, CDR2 SMNVEV (reference sequence). V was pared by 3 bases and J by 1 base, with 9 bases between. The CDR3, as DNA: TGTGCCAGCAGTTTCTCAAATAGTAACTATGGCTACACCTTC. This sequence encodes CASSFSNSNYGYTF.

The V and J genes are TRBV3-1 (or the pseudogene TRBV3-2) and TRBJ1-2, with D possibly matching TRBD1 (6 bases). The CDR3 has 16 residues. Looked up from germline, CDR1 is LGHDT and CDR2 is YNNKEL (reference sequence). The V end lost 1 base, the J end lost 5 bases, and 17 bases lay between the germline ends. CDR3 loop: CASSQGGSGTLYGYTF. In DNA form, the CDR3 reads TGTGCCAGCAGCCAAGGGGGATCCGGGACATTGTATGGCTACACCTTC.

The V call is TRBV3-1 (or the pseudogene TRBV3-2), the J call TRBJ1-5, with D uncertain. CDR1 is LGHDT and CDR2 is YNNKEL in the germline V gene (reference sequence). The CDR3 loop spans 13 amino acids. The V end was cut by 0 bases, the J end by 6 bases, with 6 bases between. In DNA, the CDR3 is TGTGCCAGCAGCCAAGACCTAGTTCAGCCCCAGCATTTT. Amino acids: CASSQDLVQPQHF.

CDR3 sequence reads: CASTTKTGGNEQYF. For the CDR3, the DNA is TGTGCCAGCACCACGAAAACAGGGGGCAACGAGCAGTACTTC. This chain links TRBV5-6 with TRBJ2-7; 9 positions agree with TRBD1. In germline, CDR1 is SGHDT, CDR2 YYEEEE. V was pared by 6 bases and J by 5 bases, with 9 bases of the junction left unmatched. The CDR3 has 14 residues.

This clone has only a few counts. The chain joins TRBV3-1 (or the pseudogene TRBV3-2) to TRBJ1-2; 7 bases are shared with TRBD1. The germline gives CDR1 LGHDT, CDR2 YNNKEL (reference sequence). Unmatched junction bases numbered 4, after V lost 1 base and J lost 2 bases. The CDR3 has 15 amino acids. The CDR3 coding sequence is TGTGCCAGCAGCCAAGGACAGGGAAACAACTATGGCTACACCTTC. It translates to CASSQGQGNNYGYTF.

This clone is a singleton in its sample. J is TRBJ2-5 and V is TRBV3-1 (or the pseudogene TRBV3-2); 10 nucleotides line up with TRBD1. The CDR3 sequence is 16 residues long. Germline V gene lookup returns CDR1 LGHDT and CDR2 YNNKEL (reference sequence). Unmatched junction bases numbered 7, after V lost 3 bases and J lost 3 bases. The CDR3 nucleotides are TGTGCCAGCAGCCAGAGACGGGACAGGGGAAAAGAGACCCAGTACTTC. Translating it yields CASSQRRDRGKETQYF.

The rearrangement joins TRBV19 to TRBJ1-1; unclear D gene. The CDR3 extends over 11 amino acids. Germline loops: CDR1 LNHDA, CDR2 SQIVND (reference sequence). V shed 4 bases and J shed 5 bases, with 5 bases lying between them. CDR3 region: CASSTGTEAFF. The DNA for the CDR3 is TGTGCCAGTAGTACGGGTACTGAAGCTTTCTTT. Drawing the rest from reference TRBV19 and TRBJ1-1, the complete variable domain is DGGITQSPKYLFRKEGQNVTLSCEQNLNHDAMYWYRQDPGQGLRLIYYSQIVNDFQKGDIAEGYSVSREKKESFPLTVTSAQKNPTAFYLCASSTGTEAFFGQGTRLTVV.

The rearrangement uses TRBV11-2 and TRBJ2-7; D call uncertain. Germline V gives CDR1 SGHAT, CDR2 FQNNGV. V lost 3 bases, J lost 0 bases, and 9 bases lay in between. The CDR3 sequence is 14 residues long. The CDR3 DNA reads TGTGCCAGCAGCTTTTCCCCGAGCTCCTACGAGCAGTACTTC. This translates into CASSFSPSSYEQYF.

The V and J genes are TRBV5-5 and TRBJ2-3, with 11 bases that match TRBD2. Germline loops: CDR1 SGHKS, CDR2 YYEKEE (reference sequence). The CDR3 is 15 residues long. Losses at the gene ends were 2 bases for V and 4 bases for J; bases not matched to a gene: 3. CDR3 DNA: TGTGCCAGCAGCTTCACTAGCGGGGGAGCAGATACGCAGTATTTT. It codes for CASSFTSGGADTQYF.